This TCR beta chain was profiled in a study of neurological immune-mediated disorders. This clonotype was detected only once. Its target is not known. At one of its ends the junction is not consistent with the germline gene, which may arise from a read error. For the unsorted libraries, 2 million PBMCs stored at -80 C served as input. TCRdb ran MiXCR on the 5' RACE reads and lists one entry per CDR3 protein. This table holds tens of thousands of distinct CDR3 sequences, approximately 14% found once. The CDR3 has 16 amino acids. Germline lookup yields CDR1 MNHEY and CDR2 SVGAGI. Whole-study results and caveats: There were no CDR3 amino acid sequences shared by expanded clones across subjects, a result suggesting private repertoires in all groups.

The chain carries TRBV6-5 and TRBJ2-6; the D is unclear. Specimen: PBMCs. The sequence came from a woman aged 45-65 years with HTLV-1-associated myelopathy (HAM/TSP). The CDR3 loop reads CASSYSVGSGSNVLTF. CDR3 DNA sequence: TGTGCCAGCAGTTACTCTGTGGGCTCTGGGTCCAACGTCCTGACTTTC.